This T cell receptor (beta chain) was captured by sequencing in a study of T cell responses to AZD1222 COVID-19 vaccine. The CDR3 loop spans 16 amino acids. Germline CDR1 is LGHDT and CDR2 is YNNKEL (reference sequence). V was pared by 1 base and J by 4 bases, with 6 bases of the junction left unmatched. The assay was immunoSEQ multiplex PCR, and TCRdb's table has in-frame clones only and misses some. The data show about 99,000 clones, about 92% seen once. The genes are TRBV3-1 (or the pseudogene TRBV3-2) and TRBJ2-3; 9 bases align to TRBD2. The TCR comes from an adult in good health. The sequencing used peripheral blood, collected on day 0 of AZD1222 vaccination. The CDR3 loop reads CASSQGGGAEADTQYF. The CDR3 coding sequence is TGTGCCAGCAGCCAAGGCGGGGGGGCCGAGGCAGATACGCAGTATTTT.